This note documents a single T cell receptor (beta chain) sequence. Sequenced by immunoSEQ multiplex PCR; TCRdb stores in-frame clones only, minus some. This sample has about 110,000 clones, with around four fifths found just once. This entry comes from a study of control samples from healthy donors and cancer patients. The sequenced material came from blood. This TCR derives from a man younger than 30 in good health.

CDR3 nucleotide sequence: TGTGCCAGCACCCAGGGCCCTGAAGCTTTCTTT. Translated, it gives CASTQGPEAFF. The genes are TRBV2 and TRBJ1-1, with D perhaps matching TRBD1 (5 bases). Germline values: CDR1 SNHLY, CDR2 FYNNEI. Trimming took 7 bases from V and 6 from J, leaving 9 bases between them. The CDR3 sequence is 11 residues long. Together with reference TRBV2 and TRBJ1-1, the CDR3 gives the full variable domain: EPEVTQTPSHQVTQMGQEVILRCVPISNHLYFYWYRQILGQKVEFLVSFYNNEISEKSEIFDDQFSVERPDGSNFTLKIRSTKLEDSAMYFCASTQGPEAFFGQGTRLTVV.